The sample holds many counts of the clone carrying this TCR beta chain. This sample was taken from a study of T cells after yellow fever vaccination. This CDR3 contains 15 residues. CDR1 is MNHNY and CDR2 is SVGAGI in the germline V gene (reference sequence). Deletions cut 2 bases from V and 0 bases from J, with 10 bases between. TCRdb processed the 5' RACE reads anew with MiXCR; each CDR3 protein has one entry. The table lists more than 300,000 distinct CDR3 sequences, around 4.5% of them singletons. This chain links TRBV6-6 with TRBJ1-1, with D possibly TRBD1 on 6 matching bases. The source was PBMCs, collected 15 days after the yellow fever booster vaccination. The receptor was derived from a man aged 18 to 30 who received the YFV17D yellow fever vaccine. CDR3 DNA: TGTGCCAGCAGTTACGTAGGGGGTATGAACACTGAAGCTTTCTTT. It translates to CASSYVGGMNTEAFF.